This TCR beta chain was obtained from a study of shared T cell receptors in the human thymus. This CDR3 has 12 amino acids. With 1 base removed from V and 7 bases from J, the gap between germline ends came to 7 bases. The V gene's germline CDR1 is LNHDA and CDR2 SQIVND (reference sequence). Measured with immunoSEQ multiplex PCR; TCRdb has only the in-frame clones, and not every one. The table records about 610,000 clones, around nine tenths of them present only once. The data were also submitted as part of a second study, on human thymus T cells. That paper states: Donors consisted of healthy Finnish infants (having corrective surgery for congenital heart defects).

The sequenced sample consisted of thymocytes. The sequence derives from a boy under three years old with a congenital heart defect. The J gene is TRBJ1-2, the V gene TRBV19; weak D call: TRBD1 (5 bases). The CDR3 DNA is TGTGCCAGTAGTATAGTCGGGGGTGGCTACACCTTC. It is translated as CASSIVGGGYTF.